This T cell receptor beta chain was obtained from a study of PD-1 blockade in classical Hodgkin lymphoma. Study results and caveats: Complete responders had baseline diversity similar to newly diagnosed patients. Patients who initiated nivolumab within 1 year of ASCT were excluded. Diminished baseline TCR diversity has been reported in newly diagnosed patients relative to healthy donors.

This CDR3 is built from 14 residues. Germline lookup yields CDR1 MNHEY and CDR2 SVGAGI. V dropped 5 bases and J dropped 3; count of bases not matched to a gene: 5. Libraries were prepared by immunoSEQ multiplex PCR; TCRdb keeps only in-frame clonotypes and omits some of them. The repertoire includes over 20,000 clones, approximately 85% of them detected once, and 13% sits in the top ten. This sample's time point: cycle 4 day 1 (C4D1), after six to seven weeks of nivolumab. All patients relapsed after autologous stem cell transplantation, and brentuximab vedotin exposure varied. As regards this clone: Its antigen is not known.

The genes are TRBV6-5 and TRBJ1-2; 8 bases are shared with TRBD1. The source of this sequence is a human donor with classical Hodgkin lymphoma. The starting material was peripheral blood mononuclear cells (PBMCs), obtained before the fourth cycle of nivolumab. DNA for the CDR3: TGTGCCAGCAGTCGGACAGGGCGTGACTATGGCTACACCTTC. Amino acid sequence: CASSRTGRDYGYTF.